This paragraph covers one TCR beta chain sequence. The PCR was carried out with 60 Vbeta primers and 13 Jbeta primers. Profiling relied on immunoSEQ multiplex PCR, and the TCRdb table lists in-frame clones only, not all of them. Of roughly 120,000 clones listed, over 75% were seen once; the top ten hold roughly 13%. The CDR3 totals 13 residues. Germline CDR1 reads SGHNT; CDR2 reads YENEEA. Trimming pared 5 bases from V and 4 bases from J, leaving 11 bases between. This sample is part of a study of cytomegalovirus exposure and HLA in healthy donors. This chain links TRBV11-3 with TRBJ1-1; D unclear. This receptor was taken from a woman aged 40 to 50 in good health and CMV-seropositive. The source material was PBMCs. The CDR3 here is CASSRTGITEAFF. The CDR3, as DNA: TGTGCCAGCAGCCGCACGGGGATCACTGAAGCTTTCTTT.